A single sample is the source of the 14 T cell receptor beta chains below, sequenced in a study of molecular identifiers for immune sequencing clone quantification. Via MiXCR, TCRdb re-called the PCR reads, giving one row per CDR3 protein. The sample lists more than 450,000 distinct CDR3 sequences; 20% to 25% were seen once. Sequencing was done on a sample of naive CD8+ T cells from blood, with Jurkat cell RNA spiked in. The subset denotes: FACS-sorted CD8+CD4-CCR7+CD45RA+ naive T cells. The receptors shown here come from a human donor in good health. Some libraries in this study had Jurkat cell RNA spiked in.

This clonotype occurred many times. The chain joins TRBV4-3 to TRBJ1-1, with D unclear. CDR3 length: 13 residues. The germline gives CDR1 LGHNA, CDR2 YSLEER. V was clipped by 2 bases and J by 1 base, with 5 bases between them. CDR3 sequence reads: CASSQYRNTEAFF. The CDR3 DNA is TGCGCCAGCAGCCAATACAGGAACACTGAAGCTTTCTTT.

This chain joins TRBV2 and TRBJ2-3; the match to TRBD2 covers 7 bases. CDR1 is SNHLY, CDR2 FYNNEI, per germline. The CDR3 is 16 amino acids. V shed 9 bases and J 0 bases; nucleotides not matched to a gene: 12. CDR3 in DNA: TGTGCCAGTGGGGAGGGGTTTTCTACTAGCACAGATACGCAGTATTTT. Its translation: CASGEGFSTSTDTQYF.

This clonotype was seen ten or more times. The chain employs TRBV28 and TRBJ2-7, with D possibly being TRBD1 (6 bases). CDR3 length: 14 residues. Trimming stripped 6 bases from V and 3 bases from J, with 15 bases between. The germline CDR1 and CDR2 sequences are MDHEN and SYDVKM. The CDR3 DNA is TGTGCCAGCAGCTTAGACAGGAAGGTCTACGAGCAGTACTTC. This encodes CASSLDRKVYEQYF.

The CDR3 coding sequence is TGTGCCAGCAGTTCCGACAGATCCAAAAACATTCAGTACTTC. This sequence encodes CASSSDRSKNIQYF. V usage is TRBV28 and J usage is TRBJ2-4; TRBD1 might be the D (5 bases). The germline V and J ends were trimmed by 4 bases and 2 bases, with 9 bases remaining between them. Germline V gene sequence: CDR1 MDHEN, CDR2 SYDVKM. The CDR3 loop spans 14 amino acids.

In this sample, this clonotype turned up a few times. The chain recombines TRBV6-2 or TRBV6-3 with TRBJ2-3; TRBD2 is a possible D gene (6 bases). V was clipped by 7 bases and J by 0 bases, with 14 bases between them. Germline-derived CDR1 and CDR2 are MNHEY and SVGEGT. The CDR3 has 15 amino acids. The CDR3 bases are TGTGCCAGCAATATATTTGCGGGGAGCACAGATACGCAGTATTTT. This translates into CASNIFAGSTDTQYF.

For this clonotype: A much larger clone differs from this one at a single base, so this may be a read error. The J gene is TRBJ2-2, the V gene TRBV5-1; weak D call: TRBD2 (6 bases). The CDR3 length is 13 residues. From germline, CDR1 is SGHRS and CDR2 YFSETQ. CDR3 sequence reads: CASMKGWTGGLFF. In DNA form, the CDR3 reads TGCGCCAGCATGAAGGGTTGGACCGGGGGGCTGTTTTTT.

This clonotype showed up just a few times. The V call is TRBV4-1, the J call TRBJ2-3; possibly TRBD1 or TRBD2 for D (5 bases each). This CDR3 has 18 amino acids. V dropped 0 bases and J dropped 2 bases, with 18 bases sitting between them. Germline-derived CDR1 and CDR2 are MGHRA and YSYEKL. The chain's CDR3 is CASSQDFLDKRATDTQYF. CDR3 in DNA: TGCGCCAGCAGCCAAGATTTCCTGGACAAGAGGGCCACAGATACGCAGTATTTT.

This clonotype was counted ten times or more. J is TRBJ2-5 and V is TRBV5-6, with a tentative D call TRBD1 (5 bases). The germline V and J ends were trimmed by 0 bases and 5 bases, with 8 bases remaining between them. The CDR3 sequence is 13 residues long. Germline lookup yields CDR1 SGHDT and CDR2 YYEEEE. The CDR3 DNA reads as TGTGCCAGCAGCTTGGGCTGGGGCGAGACCCAGTACTTC. It translates to CASSLGWGETQYF.

This clonotype was recorded at least ten times. The CDR3 loop is CASSSRRLDNYGYTF. In nucleotides, the CDR3 is TGTGCCAGCAGCTCGCGAAGACTCGATAACTATGGCTACACCTTC. The chain uses TRBV5-6 and TRBJ1-2, with unresolved D. Germline CDR1 and CDR2: SGHDT and YYEEEE. The V end was cut by 3 bases, the J end by 1 base, with 13 bases between. The CDR3 is made up of 15 amino acids.

The CDR3 DNA reads TGTGCCAGCAGCTTATTGGGGGGACTAGCGGGGAATGAGCAGTTCTTC. Translating gives CASSLLGGLAGNEQFF. The chain combines TRBV7-3 with TRBJ2-1; 13 bases match TRBD2. The CDR3 totals 16 residues. V was clipped by 2 bases and J by 7 bases; unmatched bases: 5. The germline V gene has CDR1 SGHTA and CDR2 FQGTGA.

This clonotype was counted at least ten times. The V and J genes are TRBV4-3 and TRBJ2-3; 8 positions match TRBD2. Germline V gene sequence: CDR1 LGHNA, CDR2 YSLEER. The J segment lost 6 bases and the V segment lost 0 bases, leaving 5 bases of the junction unmatched. The CDR3 consists of 15 residues. The CDR3 DNA sequence: TGCGCCAGCAGCCAAGATAGAGCGGGAGAGGATACGCAGTATTTT. Translating gives CASSQDRAGEDTQYF.

This clonotype was recorded a few times. CDR3 DNA: TGTGCCAGTAGTCTCGCTAGCAGCTCCTACGAGCAGTACTTC. It yields the protein CASSLASSSYEQYF. The chain recombines TRBV19 with TRBJ2-7, with D tentatively TRBD2 (5 bases). The CDR3 covers 14 residues. Trimming took 5 bases from V and 0 from J, leaving 11 bases between them. CDR1 is LNHDA, CDR2 SQIVND, per germline (reference sequence). The variable domain in full, completed from reference TRBV19 and TRBJ2-7, reads DGGITQSPKYLFRKEGQNVTLSCEQNLNHDAMYWYRQDPGQGLRLIYYSQIVNDFQKGDIAEGYSVSREKKESFPLTVTSAQKNPTAFYLCASSLASSSYEQYFGPGTRLTVT.

This clonotype was seen only a few times. A much larger clone differs by one base, so this may be a read error. This chain connects TRBV12-3 or TRBV12-4 to TRBJ2-3; TRBD1 matches at 9 bases. CDR3 length: 15 amino acids. For the CDR3, the DNA is TGTGCCAGCAGTTTACCCGGGACAGGGTCAGATACGCAGTGTTTT. It specifies CASSLPGTGSDTQCF.

The sample holds many counts of this clonotype. The gene calls are TRBV27 and TRBJ1-5, with D maybe TRBD1 (6 bases). CDR3 length: 13 amino acids. CDR1 and CDR2 (germline): MNHEY, SMNVEV (reference sequence). V dropped 0 bases and J dropped 9 bases, with 9 bases sitting between them. The CDR3, as DNA: TGTGCCAGCAGTTTATCTGGGGGGGCGCCCCAGCATTTT. It codes for CASSLSGGAPQHF.